The present entry profiles one TCR beta chain with its context. Which antigen it targets is not known. No clone much larger than this one lies a single base away; base qualities are absent. Each collaborating institution followed its own protocols to collect whole blood in K2EDTA tubes. For TCRbeta analysis, collaborator samples were shipped as frozen whole blood, as isolated PBMCs, or as DNA extracted from either sample type. The sample originates from a study of blood T cell repertoires in COVID-19 (dated by TCRdb to the early 2020s). For context, the study as a whole: Samples covering the acute and convalescent phases of COVID-19 were provided by collaborators in the United States, Italy and Spain. The material from the prospective study consisted of cDNA or gDNA derived from T cells, B-cell-depleted T cells, or PBMCs. The dataset comprised deeply sampled blood TCRbeta repertoires from subjects exposed to, actively infected with, or recovered from COVID-19. The repertoires were made available in a free public database intended to serve as a resource for research on the immune response to SARS-CoV-2. The samples were drawn from two sources: the first 160 participants of the ongoing ImmuneRACE study, and 1,000 to 1,500 subjects contributed by 6 global collaborators. Sample metadata almost always included a de-identified subject ID, COVID-19 status, age in years and sex. Where available, HLA class I and class II types were taken from metadata supplied by the sample provider and were not determined by assay-based typing. What the work shows at the level of the full study, not this receptor alone: How much clinical and demographic metadata was included differed by source and by participant, and the metadata was provided uncurated.

The immunoSEQ Assay, a bias-controlled multiplex PCR, was used to amplify TCRbeta CDR3 regions from genomic DNA. As for how the authors treated the data: The number of nucleated cells in each sample was estimated by amplification of reference gene primers within the assay. To quantify the absolute abundance of each unique TCRbeta CDR3 rearrangement, sequence reads were collapsed and filtered. For each sample, productive Simpson clonality was calculated by taking the square root of Simpson's diversity index across productive rearrangements. TCRdb provides this immuneACCESS table in a form limited to in-frame rearrangements. Some clones are lacking; in checked studies, under half of them reflect an unresolved V gene, and why the rest are absent is not known. V and J calls and clone size are given by that table; D and trimming were obtained from the DNA. In this sample the table shows 200,000 to 250,000 clones, almost 90% of which occur a single time. The top ten constitute around 1.5% of the sample.

This TCR was recovered from a man aged 18-30 years with active or convalescent COVID-19. The sequenced sample was peripheral blood.

The CDR3 region has the sequence CASSSPRGGNTEAFF. The nucleotide sequence is TGTGCCAGCAGTTCCCCTCGGGGAGGGAACACTGAAGCTTTCTTT. Here the chain combines TRBV28 and TRBJ1-1; too little of a D gene remains to name it. V loses 4 bases of germline sequence and J loses 1 base, and the interval between the two ends is 13 bases. In the germline V gene, CDR1 corresponds to MDHEN and CDR2 to SYDVKM. Taken from cysteine to phenylalanine, the CDR3 has 15 residues. Only CDR3 DNA is held: 45 bases, read in frame from base 1.